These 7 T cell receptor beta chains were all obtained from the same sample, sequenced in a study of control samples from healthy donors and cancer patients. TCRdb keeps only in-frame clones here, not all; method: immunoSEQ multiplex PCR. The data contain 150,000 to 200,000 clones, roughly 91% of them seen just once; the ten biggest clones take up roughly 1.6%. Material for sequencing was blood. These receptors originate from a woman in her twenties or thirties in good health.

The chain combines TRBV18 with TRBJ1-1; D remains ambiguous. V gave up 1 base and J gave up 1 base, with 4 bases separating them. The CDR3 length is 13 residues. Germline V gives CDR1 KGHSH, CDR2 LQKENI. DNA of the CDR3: TGTGCCAGCTCACCACGGCAGAACACTGAAGCTTTCTTT. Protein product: CASSPRQNTEAFF. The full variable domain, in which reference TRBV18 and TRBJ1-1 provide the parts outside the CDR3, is NAGVMQNPRHLVRRRGQEARLRCSPMKGHSHVYWYRQLPEEGLKFMVYLQKENIIDESGMPKERFSAEFPKEGPSILRIQQVVRGDSAAYFCASSPRQNTEAFFGQGTRLTVV.

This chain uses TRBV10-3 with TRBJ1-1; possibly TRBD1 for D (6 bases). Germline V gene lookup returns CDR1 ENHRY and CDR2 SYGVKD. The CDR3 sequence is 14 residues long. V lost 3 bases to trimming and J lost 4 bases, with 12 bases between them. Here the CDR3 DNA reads TGTGCCATCAGTGACGGGGGAGGGGGCACTGAAGCTTTCTTT. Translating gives CAISDGGGGTEAFF.

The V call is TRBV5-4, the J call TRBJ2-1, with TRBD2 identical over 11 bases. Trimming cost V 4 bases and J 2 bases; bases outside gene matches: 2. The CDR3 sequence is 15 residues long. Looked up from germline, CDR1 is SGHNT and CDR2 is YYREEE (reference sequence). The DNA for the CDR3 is TGTGCCAGCAGCCTAGCGGGAGGTACCTACAATGAGCAGTTCTTC. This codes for CASSLAGGTYNEQFF.

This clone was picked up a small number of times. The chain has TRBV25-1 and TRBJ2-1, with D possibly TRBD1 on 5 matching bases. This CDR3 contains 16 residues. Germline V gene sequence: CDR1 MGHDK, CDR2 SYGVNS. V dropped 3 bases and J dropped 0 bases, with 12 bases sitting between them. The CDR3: CASSDSQANSYNEQFF. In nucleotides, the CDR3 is TGTGCCAGCAGTGACTCACAGGCGAACTCCTACAATGAGCAGTTCTTC.

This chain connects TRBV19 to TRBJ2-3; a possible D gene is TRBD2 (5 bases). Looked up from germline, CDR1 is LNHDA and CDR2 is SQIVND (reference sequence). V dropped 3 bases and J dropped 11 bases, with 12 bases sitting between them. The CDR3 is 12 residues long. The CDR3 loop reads CASSILEGKQYF. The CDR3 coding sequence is TGTGCCAGTAGTATTCTTGAGGGAAAGCAGTATTTT.

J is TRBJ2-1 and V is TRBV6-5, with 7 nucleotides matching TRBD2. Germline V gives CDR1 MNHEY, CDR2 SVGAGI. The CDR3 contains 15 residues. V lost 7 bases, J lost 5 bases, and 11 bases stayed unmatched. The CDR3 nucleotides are TGTGCCAGCAAAATCGACGGGACTAACAACAATGAGCAGTTCTTC. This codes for CASKIDGTNNNEQFF.

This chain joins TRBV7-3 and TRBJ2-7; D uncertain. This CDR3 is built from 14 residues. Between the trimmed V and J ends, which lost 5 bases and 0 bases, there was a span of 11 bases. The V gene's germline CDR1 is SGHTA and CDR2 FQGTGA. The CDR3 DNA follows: TGTGCCAGCAGCCCCTATGCCCACTCCTACGAGCAGTACTTC. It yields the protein CASSPYAHSYEQYF.